This T cell receptor beta chain comes out of a study of precursors of human CD4 cytotoxic T cells (dated by TCRdb to the late 2010s). Regarding the study in general: In total, some 15 donors contributed CD4+ memory subsets to the bulk TCR-seq analysis. Sequences for both the TCRalpha and TCRbeta chains came out of the TCR-seq analysis of about 14 donors (table S7).

This clonotype is described as large (0.1 to 1%). It has no known antigen specificity. No base quality information exists; no much larger clone differs at one position. Study-wide findings and limitations: Some bulk TCR-seq comparisons included only about 95% of the 14 donors, suggesting not every subset was available for every donor. More restricted TCR repertoires, with lower diversity and more expanded clonotypes, were shown by IL-7Rhigh and IL-7R- TEMRA subsets than by TCM and TEM subsets. A bigger share of IL-7Rhigh TEMRA clonotypes consisted of expanded effector clonotypes than was the case for TEM or TCM clonotypes. According to the authors, a human observational design cannot definitively establish the direction of differentiation between precursor and effector cells.

To test for a precursor-effector relationship among CD4 cytotoxic T cells, four sorted CD4+ memory subsets (TCM, TEM, IL-7Rhigh TEMRA, IL-7R- TEMRA) underwent bulk UMI-based TCR sequencing. Cells were obtained from peripheral blood mononuclear cells isolated from human blood. TCRdb records Illumina MiSeq as the sequencer. The paper's data handling went like this. To quantify repertoire diversity, the Shannon-Wiener index was calculated using VDJtools. Expanded TCRbeta clonotypes were defined as those with a clonotype frequency of at least 3. TCRdb reprocessed the public reads (quality trimming at Q25 with fastp, clone calling with MiXCR) and kept in-frame beta chains. All rows with the same CDR3 protein become a single entry with the most common DNA and genes. TCRdb, not the authors, supplied the V and J calls. The sample yields 250 to 300 distinct CDR3 sequences; less than 20% were counted once. About 44% of the sample belongs to the ten largest clones.

The clonotype was recovered from a human donor in good health. Material for sequencing was memory CD4+ T cells from blood (PBMCs).

The nucleotide sequence reads as follows: TGCGCCAGCAGCCAACCGTTTGCCCGACTAGCGGATCCCTACGAGCAGTACTTC. This yields the protein CASSQPFARLADPYEQYF. The receptor chain draws on TRBV4-1 and TRBJ2-7; 9 central bases correspond to TRBD2. The CDR3 holds 18 amino acids from the cysteine to the phenylalanine. Only the CDR3 region is kept as DNA, spanning 54 bases read in frame from base 1. For CDR1 and CDR2, the germline V gene lists MGHRA and YSYEKL. Trimming removed 2 bases from V and 2 bases from J; the gene matches leave 13 bases unexplained.